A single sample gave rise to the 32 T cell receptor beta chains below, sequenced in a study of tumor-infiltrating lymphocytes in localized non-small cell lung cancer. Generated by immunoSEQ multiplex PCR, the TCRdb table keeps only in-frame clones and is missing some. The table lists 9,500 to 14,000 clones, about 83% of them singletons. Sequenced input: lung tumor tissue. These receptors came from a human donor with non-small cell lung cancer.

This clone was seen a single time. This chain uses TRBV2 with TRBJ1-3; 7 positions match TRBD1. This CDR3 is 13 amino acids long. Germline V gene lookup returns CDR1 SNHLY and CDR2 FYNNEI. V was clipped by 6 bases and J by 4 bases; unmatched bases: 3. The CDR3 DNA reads TGTGCCAGCAGGCAGGACAGGGGAAACACCATATATTTT. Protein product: CASRQDRGNTIYF.

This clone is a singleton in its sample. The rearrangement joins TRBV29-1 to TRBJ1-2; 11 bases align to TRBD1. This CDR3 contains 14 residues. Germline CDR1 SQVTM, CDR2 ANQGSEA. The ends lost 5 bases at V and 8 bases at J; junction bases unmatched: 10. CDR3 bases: TGCAGCGTTCGCGGACAGGGGGCGTCGGGGGGCTACACCTTC. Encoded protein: CSVRGQGASGGYTF. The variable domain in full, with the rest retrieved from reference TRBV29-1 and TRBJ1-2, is SAVISQKPSRDICQRGTSLTIQCQVDSQVTMMFWYRQQPGQSLTLIATANQGSEATYESGFVIDKFPISRPNLTFSTLTVSNMSPEDSSIYLCSVRGQGASGGYTFGSGTRLTVV.

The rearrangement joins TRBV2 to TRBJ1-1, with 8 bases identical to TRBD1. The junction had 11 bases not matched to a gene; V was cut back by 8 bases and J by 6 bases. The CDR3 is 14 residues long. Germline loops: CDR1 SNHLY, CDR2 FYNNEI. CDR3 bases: TGTGCCAGCCTGACGCAGGGGGCGAGTTCTGAAGCTTTCTTT. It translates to CASLTQGASSEAFF.

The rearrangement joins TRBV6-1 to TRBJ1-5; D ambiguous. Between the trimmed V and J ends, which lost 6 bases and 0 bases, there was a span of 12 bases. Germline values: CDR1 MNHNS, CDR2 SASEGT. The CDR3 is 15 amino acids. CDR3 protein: CASRFGRFSNQPQHF. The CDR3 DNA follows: TGTGCCAGCAGATTTGGGAGGTTTAGCAATCAGCCCCAGCATTTT.

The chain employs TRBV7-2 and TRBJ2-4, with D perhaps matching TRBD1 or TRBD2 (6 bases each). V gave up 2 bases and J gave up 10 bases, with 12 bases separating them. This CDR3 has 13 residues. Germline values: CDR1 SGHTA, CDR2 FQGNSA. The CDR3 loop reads CASSLYGGQIQYF. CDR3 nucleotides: TGTGCCAGCAGCTTATATGGGGGGCAGATTCAGTACTTC.

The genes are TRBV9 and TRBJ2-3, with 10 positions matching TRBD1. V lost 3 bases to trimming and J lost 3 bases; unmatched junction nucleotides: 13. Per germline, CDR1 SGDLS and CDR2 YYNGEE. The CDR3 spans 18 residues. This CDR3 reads CASSATGHGGQGTDTQYF. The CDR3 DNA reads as TGTGCCAGCAGCGCTACCGGGCACGGGGGACAGGGGACAGATACGCAGTATTTT.

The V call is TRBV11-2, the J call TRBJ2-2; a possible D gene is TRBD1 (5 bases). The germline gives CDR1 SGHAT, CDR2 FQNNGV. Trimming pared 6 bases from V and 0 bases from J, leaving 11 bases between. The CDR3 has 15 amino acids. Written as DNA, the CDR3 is TGTGCCAGCAGAAGGGGTGGGGCGAACACCGGGGAGCTGTTTTTT. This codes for CASRRGGANTGELFF.

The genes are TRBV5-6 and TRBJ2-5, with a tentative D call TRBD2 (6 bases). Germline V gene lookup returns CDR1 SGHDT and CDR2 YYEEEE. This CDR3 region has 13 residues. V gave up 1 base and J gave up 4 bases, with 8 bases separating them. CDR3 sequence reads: CASSLLGGETQYF. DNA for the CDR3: TGTGCCAGCAGCTTGTTGGGGGGAGAGACCCAGTACTTC.

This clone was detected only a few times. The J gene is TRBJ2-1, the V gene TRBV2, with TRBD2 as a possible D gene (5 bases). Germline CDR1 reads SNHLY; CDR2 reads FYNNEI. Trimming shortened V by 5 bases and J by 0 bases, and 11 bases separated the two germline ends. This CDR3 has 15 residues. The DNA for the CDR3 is TGTGCCAGCAGTCGGACTGTTAGCTCCTACAATGAGCAGTTCTTC. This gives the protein CASSRTVSSYNEQFF.

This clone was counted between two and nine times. The CDR3 nucleotides are TGTGCCAGCAGCTTGGAGCGATTCGGCACTGAAGCTTTCTTT. It yields the protein CASSLERFGTEAFF. This chain connects TRBV5-5 to TRBJ1-1, with unresolved D. The CDR3 has 14 residues. Trimming stripped 0 bases from V and 4 bases from J, with 10 bases between. Germline CDR1 SGHKS, CDR2 YYEKEE (reference sequence).

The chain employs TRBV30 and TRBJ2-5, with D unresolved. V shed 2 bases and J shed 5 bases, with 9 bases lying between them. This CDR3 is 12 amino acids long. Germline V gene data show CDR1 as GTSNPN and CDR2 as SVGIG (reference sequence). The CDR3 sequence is CAWSFLEETQYF. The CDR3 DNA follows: TGTGCCTGGAGTTTCCTTGAGGAGACCCAGTACTTC.

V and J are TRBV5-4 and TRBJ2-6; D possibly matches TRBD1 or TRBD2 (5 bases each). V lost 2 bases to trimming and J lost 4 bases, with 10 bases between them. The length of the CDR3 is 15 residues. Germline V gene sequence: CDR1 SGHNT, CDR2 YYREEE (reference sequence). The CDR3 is CASSFEGTGANVLTF. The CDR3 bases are TGTGCCAGCAGCTTTGAGGGGACCGGGGCCAACGTCCTGACTTTC.

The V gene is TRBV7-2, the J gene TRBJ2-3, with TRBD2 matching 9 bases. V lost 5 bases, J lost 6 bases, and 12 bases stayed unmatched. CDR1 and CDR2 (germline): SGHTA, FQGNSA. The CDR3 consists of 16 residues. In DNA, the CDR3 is TGTGCCAGCAGCCCAAGACTCGCGGCGGGGGGGGATACGCAGTATTTT. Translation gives CASSPRLAAGGDTQYF.

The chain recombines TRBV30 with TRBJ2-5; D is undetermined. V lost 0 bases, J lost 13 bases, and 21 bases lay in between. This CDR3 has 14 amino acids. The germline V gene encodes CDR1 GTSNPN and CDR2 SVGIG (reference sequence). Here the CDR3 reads CAWSVPTASYERYF. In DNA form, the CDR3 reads TGTGCCTGGAGTGTACCAACCGCTTCCTACGAGCGGTACTTC.

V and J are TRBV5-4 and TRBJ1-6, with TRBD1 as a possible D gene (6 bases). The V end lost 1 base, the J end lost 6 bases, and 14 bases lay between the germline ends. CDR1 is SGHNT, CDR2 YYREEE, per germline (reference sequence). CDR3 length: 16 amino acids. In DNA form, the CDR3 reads TGTGCCAGCAGCTTGTACCAGGGGCTATTTAATTCACCCCTCCACTTT. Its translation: CASSLYQGLFNSPLHF.

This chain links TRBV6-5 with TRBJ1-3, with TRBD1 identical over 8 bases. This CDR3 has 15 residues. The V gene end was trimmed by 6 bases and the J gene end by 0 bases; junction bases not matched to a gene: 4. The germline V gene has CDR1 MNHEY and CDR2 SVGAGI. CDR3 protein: CASRRGQGSGNTIYF. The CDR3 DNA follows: TGTGCCAGCAGGCGTGGACAGGGCTCTGGAAACACCATATATTTT.

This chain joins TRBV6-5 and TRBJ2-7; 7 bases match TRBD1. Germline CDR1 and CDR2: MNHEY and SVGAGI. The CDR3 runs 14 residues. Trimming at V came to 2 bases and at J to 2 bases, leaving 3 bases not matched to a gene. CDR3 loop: CASSYGTATYEQYF. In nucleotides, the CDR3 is TGTGCCAGCAGTTACGGGACAGCTACCTACGAGCAGTACTTC.

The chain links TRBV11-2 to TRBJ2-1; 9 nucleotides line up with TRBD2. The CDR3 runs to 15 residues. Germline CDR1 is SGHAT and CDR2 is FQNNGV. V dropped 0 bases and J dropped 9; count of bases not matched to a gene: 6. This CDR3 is CASSLEWLAGSEQFF. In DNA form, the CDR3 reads TGTGCCAGCAGCTTAGAGTGGCTAGCGGGGAGTGAGCAGTTCTTC.

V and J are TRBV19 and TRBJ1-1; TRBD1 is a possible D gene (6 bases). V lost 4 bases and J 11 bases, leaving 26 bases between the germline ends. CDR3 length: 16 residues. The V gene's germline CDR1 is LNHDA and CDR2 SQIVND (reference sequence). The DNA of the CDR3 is TGTGCCAGTAGTAAGGGGGTGGCAGATAAATCCAGGCGGGCTTTCTTT. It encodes CASSKGVADKSRRAFF. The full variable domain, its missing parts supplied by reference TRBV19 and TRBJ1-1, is DGGITQSPKYLFRKEGQNVTLSCEQNLNHDAMYWYRQDPGQGLRLIYYSQIVNDFQKGDIAEGYSVSREKKESFPLTVTSAQKNPTAFYLCASSKGVADKSRRAFFGQGTRLTVV.

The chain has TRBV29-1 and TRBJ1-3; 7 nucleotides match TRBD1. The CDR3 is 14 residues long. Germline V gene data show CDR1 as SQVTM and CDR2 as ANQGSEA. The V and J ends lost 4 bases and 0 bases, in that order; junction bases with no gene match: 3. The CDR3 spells CSVGGQLSGNTIYF. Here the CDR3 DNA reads TGCAGCGTTGGGGGACAGCTCTCTGGAAACACCATATATTTT.

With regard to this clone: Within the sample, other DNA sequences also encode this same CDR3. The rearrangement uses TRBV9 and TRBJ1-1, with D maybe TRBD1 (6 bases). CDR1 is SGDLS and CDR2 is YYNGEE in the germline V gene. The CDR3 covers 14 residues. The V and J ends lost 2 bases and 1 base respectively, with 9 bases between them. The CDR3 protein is CASSVEQGNTEAFF. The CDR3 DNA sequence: TGTGCCAGCAGCGTCGAACAGGGGAACACTGAAGCTTTCTTT.

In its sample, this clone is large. CDR3 protein: CASSFGTSGFNEQFF. For the CDR3, the DNA is TGTGCCAGCAGTTTCGGGACTAGCGGGTTCAATGAGCAGTTCTTC. V usage is TRBV6-1 and J usage is TRBJ2-1; 12 positions match TRBD2. The CDR3 totals 15 residues. The V and J ends lost 5 bases and 6 bases, in that order; junction bases with no gene match: 5. Germline CDR1 reads MNHNS; CDR2 reads SASEGT.

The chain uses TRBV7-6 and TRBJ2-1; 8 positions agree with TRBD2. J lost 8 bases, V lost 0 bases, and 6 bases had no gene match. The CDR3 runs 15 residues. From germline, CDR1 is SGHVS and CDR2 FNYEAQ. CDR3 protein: CASSLAGGGFHEQFF. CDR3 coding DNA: TGTGCCAGCAGCTTAGCTGGCGGGGGGTTTCATGAGCAGTTCTTC.

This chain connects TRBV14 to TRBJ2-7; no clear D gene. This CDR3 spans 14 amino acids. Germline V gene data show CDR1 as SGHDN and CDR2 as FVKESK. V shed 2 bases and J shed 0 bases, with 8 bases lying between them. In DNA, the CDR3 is TGTGCCAGCAGCCAACTTCCTAGCTCCTACGAGCAGTACTTC. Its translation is CASSQLPSSYEQYF.

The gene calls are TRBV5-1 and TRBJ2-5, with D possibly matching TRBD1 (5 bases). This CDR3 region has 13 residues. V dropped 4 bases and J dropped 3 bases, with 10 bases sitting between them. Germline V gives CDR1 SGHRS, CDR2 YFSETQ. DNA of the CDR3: TGCGCCAGCAGCAGGGGTGTTGAAGAGACCCAGTACTTC. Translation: CASSRGVEETQYF.

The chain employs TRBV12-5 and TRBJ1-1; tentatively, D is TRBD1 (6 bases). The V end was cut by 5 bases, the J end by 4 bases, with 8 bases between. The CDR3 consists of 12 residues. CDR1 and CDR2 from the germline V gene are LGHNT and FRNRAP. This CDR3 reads CASGQGITEAFF. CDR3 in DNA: TGTGCTAGTGGTCAGGGGATCACTGAAGCTTTCTTT.

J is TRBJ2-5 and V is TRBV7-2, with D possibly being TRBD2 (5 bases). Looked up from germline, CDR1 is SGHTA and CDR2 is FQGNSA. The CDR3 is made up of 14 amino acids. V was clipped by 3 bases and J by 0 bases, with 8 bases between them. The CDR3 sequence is CASSFGRDQETQYF. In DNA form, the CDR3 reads TGTGCCAGCAGCTTCGGGCGGGACCAAGAGACCCAGTACTTC.

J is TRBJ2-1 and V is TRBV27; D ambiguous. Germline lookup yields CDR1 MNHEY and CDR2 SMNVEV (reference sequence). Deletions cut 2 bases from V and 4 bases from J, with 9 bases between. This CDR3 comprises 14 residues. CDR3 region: CASSLGYLYNEQFF. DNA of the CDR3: TGTGCCAGCAGTTTAGGATACCTTTACAATGAGCAGTTCTTC.

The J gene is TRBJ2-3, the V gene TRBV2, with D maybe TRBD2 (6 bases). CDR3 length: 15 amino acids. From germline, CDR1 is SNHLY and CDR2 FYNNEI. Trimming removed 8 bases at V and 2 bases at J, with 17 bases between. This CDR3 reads CASQEGWPSTDTQYF. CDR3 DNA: TGTGCCAGCCAGGAGGGGTGGCCTTCCACAGATACGCAGTATTTT. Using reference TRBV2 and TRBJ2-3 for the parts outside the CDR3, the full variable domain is EPEVTQTPSHQVTQMGQEVILRCVPISNHLYFYWYRQILGQKVEFLVSFYNNEISEKSEIFDDQFSVERPDGSNFTLKIRSTKLEDSAMYFCASQEGWPSTDTQYFGPGTRLTVL.

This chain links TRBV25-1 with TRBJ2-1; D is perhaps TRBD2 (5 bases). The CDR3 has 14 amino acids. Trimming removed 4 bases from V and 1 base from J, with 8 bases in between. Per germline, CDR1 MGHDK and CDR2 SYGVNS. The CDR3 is CASSVRGSYNEQFF. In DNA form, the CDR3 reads TGTGCCAGCAGTGTCCGGGGTTCCTACAATGAGCAGTTCTTC.

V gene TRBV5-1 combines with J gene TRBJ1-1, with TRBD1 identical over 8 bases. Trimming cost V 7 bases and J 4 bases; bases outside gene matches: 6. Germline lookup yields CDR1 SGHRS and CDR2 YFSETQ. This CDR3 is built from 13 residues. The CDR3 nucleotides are TGCGCCAGCCGCAGGGGGCAGAGCACTGAAGCTTTCTTT. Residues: CASRRGQSTEAFF. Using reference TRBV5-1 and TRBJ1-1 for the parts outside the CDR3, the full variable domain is KAGVTQTPRYLIKTRGQQVTLSCSPISGHRSVSWYQQTPGQGLQFLFEYFSETQRNKGNFPGRFSGRQFSNSRSEMNVSTLELGDSALYLCASRRGQSTEAFFGQGTRLTVV.

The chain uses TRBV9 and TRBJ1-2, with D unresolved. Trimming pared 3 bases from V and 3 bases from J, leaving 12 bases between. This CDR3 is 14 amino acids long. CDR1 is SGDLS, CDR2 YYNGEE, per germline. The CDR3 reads CASSAEGGYYGYTF. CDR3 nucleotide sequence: TGTGCCAGCAGCGCGGAGGGAGGGTACTATGGCTACACCTTC.